The 18 T cell receptor beta chains in this list originate from one sample, sequenced in a study of shared clonotypes between healthy human individuals. Sequencing was performed with immunoSEQ multiplex PCR; in TCRdb, only in-frame clones are kept and a portion is missing. This repertoire shows 2 million to 2.5 million clones, about 94% found once; its top ten account for about 0.13%. The sequencing sample was made of naive CD4+ T cells sorted from blood. The sample's subset: CD45RA+ positively selected. These receptors came from a man younger than 35 in good health.

V is TRBV5-4 and J is TRBJ2-5; 9 bases align to TRBD1. CDR1 and CDR2 from the germline V gene are SGHNT and YYREEE (reference sequence). The CDR3 contains 14 residues. Trimming at V came to 2 bases and at J to 3 bases, leaving 2 bases not matched to a gene. DNA for the CDR3: TGTGCCAGCAGCTTCGGGACAGGGAAAGAGACCCAGTACTTC. Translated, it gives CASSFGTGKETQYF.

J is TRBJ2-3 and V is TRBV7-9, with D perhaps TRBD2 (6 bases). Germline CDR1 SEHNR, CDR2 FQNEAQ (reference sequence). The CDR3 extends over 15 amino acids. Trimming removed 5 bases at V and 6 bases at J, with 18 bases between. The CDR3 region is CASSKRANWQDTQYF. The CDR3 DNA reads TGTGCCAGCAGCAAGCGGGCGAACTGGCAGGATACGCAGTATTTT. The full variable domain, rest sourced from reference TRBV7-9 and TRBJ2-3, is DTGVSQNPRHKITKRGQNVTFRCDPISEHNRLYWYRQTLGQGPEFLTYFQNEAQLEKSRLLSDRFSAERPKGSFSTLEIQRTEQGDSAMYLCASSKRANWQDTQYFGPGTRLTVL.

The gene calls are TRBV27 and TRBJ1-2, with TRBD1 as a possible D gene (5 bases). CDR1 is MNHEY and CDR2 is SMNVEV in the germline V gene (reference sequence). Deletions cut 6 bases from V and 5 bases from J, with 25 bases between. The CDR3 is made up of 17 amino acids. The CDR3 coding sequence is TGTGCCAGCAGCGAACACGGGACGACAACGTTATTATATGGCTACACCTTC. This codes for CASSEHGTTTLLYGYTF.

The V and J genes are TRBV7-6 and TRBJ2-7; a weak D match, TRBD2 (5 bases). CDR3 size: 11 residues. Germline CDR1 SGHVS, CDR2 FNYEAQ. Trimming left V 5 bases short and J 7 bases short, with 9 bases between. CDR3 residues: CASSLTGEQYF. In DNA form, the CDR3 reads TGTGCCAGCAGCCTGACGGGGGAGCAGTACTTC. The whole variable domain, remainder taken from reference TRBV7-6 and TRBJ2-7, is GAGVSQSPRYKVTKRGQDVALRCDPISGHVSLYWYRQALGQGPEFLTYFNYEAQQDKSGLPNDRFSAERPEGSISTLTIQRTEQRDSAMYRCASSLTGEQYFGPGTRLTVT.

The chain carries TRBV2 and TRBJ2-1; no definite D call. CDR3 length: 11 amino acids. V was cut by 6 bases and J by 8 bases, with 8 bases left in between. Per germline, CDR1 SNHLY and CDR2 FYNNEI. CDR3 sequence reads: CASSPNDEQFF. DNA of the CDR3: TGTGCCAGCAGCCCGAACGATGAGCAGTTCTTC.

The gene calls are TRBV30 and TRBJ1-2, with D perhaps TRBD1 (5 bases). The CDR3 consists of 13 residues. Trimming took off 3 bases at V and 6 bases at J, with 14 bases between the two ends. Germline CDR1 GTSNPN, CDR2 SVGIG (reference sequence). The CDR3 spells CAWRTVGVDGYTF. The DNA of the CDR3 is TGTGCCTGGAGGACGGTGGGGGTGGATGGCTACACCTTC.

This chain links TRBV18 with TRBJ2-7, with TRBD1 matching 7 bases. This CDR3 spans 15 amino acids. The J segment lost 5 bases and the V segment lost 2 bases, leaving 9 bases of the junction unmatched. Germline loops: CDR1 KGHSH, CDR2 LQKENI. The CDR3 loop reads CASSPGEGGRNEQYF. The CDR3 bases are TGTGCCAGCTCACCAGGTGAAGGGGGCAGAAACGAGCAGTACTTC. The full variable domain, completed using reference TRBV18 and TRBJ2-7, is NAGVMQNPRHLVRRRGQEARLRCSPMKGHSHVYWYRQLPEEGLKFMVYLQKENIIDESGMPKERFSAEFPKEGPSILRIQQVVRGDSAAYFCASSPGEGGRNEQYFGPGTRLTVT.

As to this clone: Other DNA sequences in the same sample also yield this CDR3. The gene calls are TRBV5-1 and TRBJ2-7, with D maybe TRBD2 (6 bases). The germline V gene has CDR1 SGHRS and CDR2 YFSETQ. V was cut by 3 bases and J by 2 bases, with 12 bases left in between. The CDR3 is made up of 14 amino acids. CDR3 sequence: CASSSGTGTYEQYF. The CDR3 coding sequence is TGCGCCAGCAGCTCCGGGACTGGAACCTACGAGCAGTACTTC.

The chain employs TRBV27 and TRBJ1-1; 7 positions agree with TRBD1. Germline CDR1 reads MNHEY; CDR2 reads SMNVEV (reference sequence). The V gene end was trimmed by 9 bases and the J gene end by 2 bases; junction bases not matched to a gene: 12. There are 15 residues in the CDR3. The CDR3 DNA sequence: TGTGCCAGTTCCAGAACATGGGACAGTAACACTGAAGCTTTCTTT. The encoded protein is CASSRTWDSNTEAFF.

The genes are TRBV6-5 and TRBJ2-3; 9 positions match TRBD1. The CDR3 spans 14 residues. The germline CDR1 and CDR2 sequences are MNHEY and SVGAGI. The trim removed 4 bases at V and 4 bases at J, leaving 3 bases unmatched. CDR3 DNA: TGTGCCAGCAGTTGGTGGGACAGGGCAGATACGCAGTATTTT. Translating it yields CASSWWDRADTQYF.

The chain employs TRBV19 and TRBJ1-2; 8 bases line up with TRBD1. The ends lost 4 bases at V and 8 bases at J; junction bases unmatched: 9. The CDR3 length is 14 residues. In germline, CDR1 is LNHDA, CDR2 SQIVND (reference sequence). CDR3 coding DNA: TGTGCCAGTAGTAGGGCGGACAGGGAAAAGGGCTACACCTTC. It codes for CASSRADREKGYTF.

V usage is TRBV29-1 and J usage is TRBJ2-1; D is undetermined. With 4 bases removed from V and 8 bases from J, the gap between germline ends came to 9 bases. Germline lookup yields CDR1 SQVTM and CDR2 ANQGSEA. The CDR3 spans 11 residues. The CDR3 loop is CSVVTFDEQFF. CDR3 in DNA: TGCAGCGTTGTGACCTTCGATGAGCAGTTCTTC.

The chain employs TRBV7-2 and TRBJ1-4; D is unresolved. The length of the CDR3 is 14 residues. Deletions cut 5 bases from V and 2 bases from J, with 9 bases between. Germline V gene lookup returns CDR1 SGHTA and CDR2 FQGNSA. The CDR3 region is CASSLGFTNEKLFF. CDR3 nucleotides: TGTGCCAGCAGCCTAGGGTTCACTAATGAAAAACTGTTTTTT.

V is TRBV10-1 and J is TRBJ2-7; the D gene could be TRBD1 or TRBD2 (5 bases each). From germline, CDR1 is WNHNN and CDR2 SYGVQD (reference sequence). V lost 5 bases and J 6 bases, leaving 11 bases between the germline ends. This CDR3 comprises 12 residues. CDR3 sequence reads: CASSRDLFEQYF. DNA for the CDR3: TGCGCCAGCAGTAGGGACCTCTTCGAGCAGTACTTC.

This chain connects TRBV10-3 to TRBJ2-7; D assignment may be TRBD1 or TRBD2 (6 bases each). Germline V CDR1 and CDR2: ENHRY, SYGVKD. This CDR3 comprises 15 residues. V dropped 5 bases and J dropped 5 bases, with 19 bases sitting between them. The CDR3 loop is CAISTKTGAGHEQYF. The CDR3 nucleotides are TGTGCCATCAGTACTAAGACGGGGGCGGGCCACGAGCAGTACTTC.

The gene calls are TRBV2 and TRBJ2-7, with 10 bases matching TRBD2. The CDR3 contains 14 residues. Trimming removed 8 bases from V and 3 bases from J; junction bases left unmatched: 7. The germline gives CDR1 SNHLY, CDR2 FYNNEI. The CDR3 DNA is TGTGCCAGCCAAAGGACTAGCGGAATCTACGAGCAGTACTTC. This sequence encodes CASQRTSGIYEQYF.

V gene TRBV9 combines with J gene TRBJ2-2; D is perhaps TRBD2 (5 bases). CDR3 size: 14 residues. V was cut by 3 bases and J by 0 bases, with 6 bases left in between. Germline CDR1 SGDLS, CDR2 YYNGEE. Written as DNA, the CDR3 is TGTGCCAGCAGCGGGACTTCGAACACCGGGGAGCTGTTTTTT. Its protein is CASSGTSNTGELFF.

The chain carries TRBV28 and TRBJ2-5; 8 positions match TRBD2. V was clipped by 2 bases and J by 5 bases; unmatched bases: 4. The CDR3 length is 14 residues. CDR1 MDHEN and CDR2 SYDVKM come from the germline V gene. The CDR3 reads CASSLTGGHETQYF. In DNA, the CDR3 is TGTGCCAGCAGTTTAACGGGGGGGCACGAGACCCAGTACTTC.